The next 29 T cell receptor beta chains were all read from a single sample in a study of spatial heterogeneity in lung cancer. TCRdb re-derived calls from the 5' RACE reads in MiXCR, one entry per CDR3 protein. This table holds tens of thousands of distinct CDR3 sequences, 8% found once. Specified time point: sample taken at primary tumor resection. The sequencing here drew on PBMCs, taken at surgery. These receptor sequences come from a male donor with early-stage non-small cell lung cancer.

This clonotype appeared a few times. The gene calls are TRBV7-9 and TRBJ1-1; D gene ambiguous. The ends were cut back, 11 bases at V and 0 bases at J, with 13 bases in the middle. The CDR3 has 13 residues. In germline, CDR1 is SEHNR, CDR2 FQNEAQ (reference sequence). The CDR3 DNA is TGTGCCCCGGACGGAGAGATGAACACTGAAGCTTTCTTT. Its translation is CAPDGEMNTEAFF.

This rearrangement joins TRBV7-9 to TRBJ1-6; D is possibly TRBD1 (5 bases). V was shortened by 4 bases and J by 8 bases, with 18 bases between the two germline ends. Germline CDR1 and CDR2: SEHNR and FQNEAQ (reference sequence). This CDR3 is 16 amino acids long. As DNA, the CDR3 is TGTGCCAGCAGCTCGCCCCGGGACGGACCTGATTCACCCCTCCACTTT. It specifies CASSSPRDGPDSPLHF. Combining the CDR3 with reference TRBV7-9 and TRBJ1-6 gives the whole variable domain DTGVSQNPRHKITKRGQNVTFRCDPISEHNRLYWYRQTLGQGPEFLTYFQNEAQLEKSRLLSDRFSAERPKGSFSTLEIQRTEQGDSAMYLCASSSPRDGPDSPLHFGNGTRLTVT.

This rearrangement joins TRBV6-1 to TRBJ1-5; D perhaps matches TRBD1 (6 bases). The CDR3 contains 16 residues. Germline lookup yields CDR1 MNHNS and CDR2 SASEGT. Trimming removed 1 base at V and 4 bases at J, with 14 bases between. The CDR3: CASSEGRTELNQPQHF. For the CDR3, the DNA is TGTGCCAGCAGTGAAGGGAGGACAGAATTGAATCAGCCCCAGCATTTT.

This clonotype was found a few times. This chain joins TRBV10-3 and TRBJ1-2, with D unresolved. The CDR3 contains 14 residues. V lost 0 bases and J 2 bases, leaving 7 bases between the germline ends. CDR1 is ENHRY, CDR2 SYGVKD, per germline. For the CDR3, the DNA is TGTGCCATCAGTGAGTCGAGGGCAAACTATGGCTACACCTTC. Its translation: CAISESRANYGYTF.

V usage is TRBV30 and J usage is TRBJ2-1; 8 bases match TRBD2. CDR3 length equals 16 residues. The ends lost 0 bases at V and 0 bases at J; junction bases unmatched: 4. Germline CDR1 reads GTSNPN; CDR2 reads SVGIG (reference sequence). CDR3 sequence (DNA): TGTGCCTGGAGTGTACGGGCGGGAGGCTCCTACAATGAGCAGTTCTTC. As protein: CAWSVRAGGSYNEQFF.

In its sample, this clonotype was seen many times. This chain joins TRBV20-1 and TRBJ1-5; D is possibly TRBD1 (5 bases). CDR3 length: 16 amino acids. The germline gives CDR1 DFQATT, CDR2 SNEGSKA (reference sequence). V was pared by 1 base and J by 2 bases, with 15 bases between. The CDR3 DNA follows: TGCAGTGCTAGAGTTGCGGGGGTCGGGCGCAATCAGCCCCAGCATTTT. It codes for CSARVAGVGRNQPQHF.

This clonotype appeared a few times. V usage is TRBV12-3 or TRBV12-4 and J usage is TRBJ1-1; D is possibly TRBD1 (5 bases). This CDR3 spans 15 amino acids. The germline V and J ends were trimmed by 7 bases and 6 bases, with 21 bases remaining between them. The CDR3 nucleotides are TGTGCCAGCACCACGGGTGGACTCGGGGGGTCTGAAGCTTTCTTT. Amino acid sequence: CASTTGGLGGSEAFF.

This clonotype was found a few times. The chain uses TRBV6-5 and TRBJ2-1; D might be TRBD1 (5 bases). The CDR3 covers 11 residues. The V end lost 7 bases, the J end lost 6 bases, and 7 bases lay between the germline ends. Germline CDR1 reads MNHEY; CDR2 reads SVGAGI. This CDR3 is CASTRGNEQFF. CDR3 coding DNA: TGTGCCAGCACTAGGGGCAATGAGCAGTTCTTC.

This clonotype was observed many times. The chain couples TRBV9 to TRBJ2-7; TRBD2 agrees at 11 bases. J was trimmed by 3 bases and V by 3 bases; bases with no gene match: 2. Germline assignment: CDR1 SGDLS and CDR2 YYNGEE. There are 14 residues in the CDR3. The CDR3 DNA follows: TGTGCCAGCAGCGAGACTAGCGGGGTCTACGAGCAGTACTTC. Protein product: CASSETSGVYEQYF.

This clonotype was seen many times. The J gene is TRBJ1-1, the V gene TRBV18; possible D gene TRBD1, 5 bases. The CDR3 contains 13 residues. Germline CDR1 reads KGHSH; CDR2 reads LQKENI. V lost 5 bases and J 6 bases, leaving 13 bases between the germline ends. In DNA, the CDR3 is TGTGCCAGCTCAGAAGGCAGGGAATCTGAAGCTTTCTTT. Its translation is CASSEGRESEAFF.

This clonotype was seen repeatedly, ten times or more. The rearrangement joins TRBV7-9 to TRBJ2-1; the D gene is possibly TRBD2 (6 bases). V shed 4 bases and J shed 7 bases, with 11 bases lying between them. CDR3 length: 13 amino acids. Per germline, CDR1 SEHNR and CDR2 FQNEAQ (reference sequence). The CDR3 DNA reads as TGTGCCAGCAGCTCCGGGGGTCCTAATGAGCAGTTCTTC. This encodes CASSSGGPNEQFF.

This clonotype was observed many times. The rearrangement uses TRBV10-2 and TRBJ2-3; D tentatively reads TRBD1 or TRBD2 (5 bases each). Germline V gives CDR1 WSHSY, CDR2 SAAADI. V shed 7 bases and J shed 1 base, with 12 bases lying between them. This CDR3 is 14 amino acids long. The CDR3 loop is CASKLGVRTDTQYF. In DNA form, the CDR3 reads TGCGCCAGCAAACTAGGGGTCCGCACAGATACGCAGTATTTT.

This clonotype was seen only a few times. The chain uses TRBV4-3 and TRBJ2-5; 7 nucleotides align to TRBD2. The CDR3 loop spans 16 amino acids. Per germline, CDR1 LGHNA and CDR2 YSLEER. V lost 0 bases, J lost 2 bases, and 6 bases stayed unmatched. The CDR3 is CASSQERGTIQETQYF. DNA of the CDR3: TGCGCCAGCAGCCAAGAGCGAGGGACTATTCAAGAGACCCAGTACTTC.

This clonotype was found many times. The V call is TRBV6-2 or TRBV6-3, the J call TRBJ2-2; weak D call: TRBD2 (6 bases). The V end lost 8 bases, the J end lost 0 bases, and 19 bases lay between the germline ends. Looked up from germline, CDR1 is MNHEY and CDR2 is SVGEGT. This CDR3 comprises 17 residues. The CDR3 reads CASHYIPGLPNTGELFF. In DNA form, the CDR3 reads TGTGCCAGCCACTACATCCCGGGACTTCCGAACACCGGGGAGCTGTTTTTT.

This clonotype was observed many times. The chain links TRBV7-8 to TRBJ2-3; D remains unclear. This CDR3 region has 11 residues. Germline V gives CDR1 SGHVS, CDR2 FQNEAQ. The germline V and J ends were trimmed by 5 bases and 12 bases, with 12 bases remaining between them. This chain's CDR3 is CASSPDQIQYF. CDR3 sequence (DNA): TGTGCCAGCAGCCCTGACCAGATCCAGTATTTT.

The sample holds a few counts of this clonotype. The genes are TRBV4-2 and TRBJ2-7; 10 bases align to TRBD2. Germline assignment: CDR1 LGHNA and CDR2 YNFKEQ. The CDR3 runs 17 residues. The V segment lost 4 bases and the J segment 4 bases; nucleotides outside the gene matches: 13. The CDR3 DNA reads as TGTGCCAGCAGCCTAAATCCTAGCGGGAGTACAATGTACGAGCAGTACTTC. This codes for CASSLNPSGSTMYEQYF.

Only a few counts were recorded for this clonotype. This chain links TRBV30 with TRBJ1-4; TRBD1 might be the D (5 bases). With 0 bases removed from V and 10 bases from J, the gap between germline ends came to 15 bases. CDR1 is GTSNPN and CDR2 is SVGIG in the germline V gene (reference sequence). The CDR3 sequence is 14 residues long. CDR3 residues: CAWSVPGLSGKLFF. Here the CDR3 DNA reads TGTGCCTGGAGTGTACCAGGGCTAAGTGGAAAACTGTTTTTT.

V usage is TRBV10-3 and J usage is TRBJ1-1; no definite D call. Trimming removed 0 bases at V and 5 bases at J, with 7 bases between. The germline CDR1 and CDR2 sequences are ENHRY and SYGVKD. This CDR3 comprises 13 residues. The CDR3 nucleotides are TGTGCCATCAGTGAGTCGGGTTATACTGAAGCTTTCTTT. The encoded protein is CAISESGYTEAFF.

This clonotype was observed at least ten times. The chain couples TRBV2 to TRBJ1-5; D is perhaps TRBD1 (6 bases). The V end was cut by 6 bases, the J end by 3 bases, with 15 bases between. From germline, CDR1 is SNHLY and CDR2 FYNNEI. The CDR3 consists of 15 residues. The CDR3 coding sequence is TGTGCCAGCAGCCCGGGGGGCTTGTACAATCAGCCCCAGCATTTT. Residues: CASSPGGLYNQPQHF.

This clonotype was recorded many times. The CDR3: CASSPGTGWSNEQFF. The CDR3 DNA is TGTGCCAGCAGCCCCGGGACAGGGTGGTCCAATGAGCAGTTCTTC. This sequence joins TRBV11-1 and TRBJ2-1, with 9 bases matching TRBD1. This CDR3 contains 15 residues. Trimming at V came to 5 bases and at J to 6 bases, leaving 8 bases not matched to a gene. The germline CDR1 and CDR2 sequences are SGHAT and FQDESV (reference sequence).

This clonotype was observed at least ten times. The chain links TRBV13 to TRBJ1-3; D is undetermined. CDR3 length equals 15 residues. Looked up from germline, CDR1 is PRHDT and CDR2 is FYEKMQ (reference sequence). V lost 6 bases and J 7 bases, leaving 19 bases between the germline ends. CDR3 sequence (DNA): TGTGCCAGCAGATCAGACACCGGCGAGCTCAACACCATATATTTT. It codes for CASRSDTGELNTIYF.

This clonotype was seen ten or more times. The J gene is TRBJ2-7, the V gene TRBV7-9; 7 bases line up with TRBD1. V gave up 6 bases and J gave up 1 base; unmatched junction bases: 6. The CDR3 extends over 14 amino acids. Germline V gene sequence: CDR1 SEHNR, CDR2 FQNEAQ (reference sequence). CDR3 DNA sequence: TGTGCCAGCAGAGCTACAGGGGTATCCTACGAGCAGTACTTC. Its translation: CASRATGVSYEQYF.

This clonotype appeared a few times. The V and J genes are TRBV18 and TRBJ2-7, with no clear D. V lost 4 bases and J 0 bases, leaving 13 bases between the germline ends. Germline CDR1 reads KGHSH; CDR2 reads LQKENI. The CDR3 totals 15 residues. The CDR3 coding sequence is TGTGCCAGCTCACAAGGTTTCCAGTACTCCTACGAGCAGTACTTC. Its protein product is CASSQGFQYSYEQYF.

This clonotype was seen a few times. CDR3: CAIMIPDTDTQYF. The DNA of the CDR3 is TGTGCCATCATGATTCCCGACACAGATACGCAGTATTTT. The J gene is TRBJ2-3, the V gene TRBV10-3; D gene uncertain. Germline CDR1 and CDR2: ENHRY and SYGVKD. V was pared by 7 bases and J by 2 bases, with 10 bases between. The CDR3 loop spans 13 amino acids.

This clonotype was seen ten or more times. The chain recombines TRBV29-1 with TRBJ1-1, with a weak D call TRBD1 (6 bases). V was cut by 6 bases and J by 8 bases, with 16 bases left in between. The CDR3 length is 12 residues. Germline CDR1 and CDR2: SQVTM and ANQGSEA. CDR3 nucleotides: TGCAGCGTCGACCCAGGGGAATCCGAAGCTTTCTTT. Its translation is CSVDPGESEAFF.

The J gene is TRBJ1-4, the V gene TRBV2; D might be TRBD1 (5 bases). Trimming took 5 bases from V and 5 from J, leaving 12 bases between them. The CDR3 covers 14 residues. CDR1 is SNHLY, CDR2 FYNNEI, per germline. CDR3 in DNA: TGTGCCAGCAGTCTCCGTTGGGGGAATGAAAAACTGTTTTTT. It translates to CASSLRWGNEKLFF.

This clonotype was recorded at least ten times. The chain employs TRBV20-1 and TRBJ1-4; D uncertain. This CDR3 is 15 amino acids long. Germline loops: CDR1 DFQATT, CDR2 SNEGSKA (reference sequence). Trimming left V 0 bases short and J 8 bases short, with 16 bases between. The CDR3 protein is CSARDPAGIGEKLFF. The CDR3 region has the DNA TGCAGTGCTAGAGACCCGGCGGGAATTGGAGAAAAACTGTTTTTT.

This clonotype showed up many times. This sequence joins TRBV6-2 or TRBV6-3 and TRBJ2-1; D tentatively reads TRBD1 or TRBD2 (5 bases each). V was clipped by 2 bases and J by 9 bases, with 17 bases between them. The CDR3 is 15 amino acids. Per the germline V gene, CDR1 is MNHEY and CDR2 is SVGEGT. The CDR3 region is CASSYGGLVVGEQFF. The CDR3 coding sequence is TGTGCCAGCAGTTACGGGGGTTTGGTGGTTGGTGAGCAGTTCTTC.

The DNA of the CDR3 is TGTGCCACCAGCGAAGGAGGGAGAGAGACCCAGTACTTC. This gives the protein CATSEGGRETQYF. The chain joins TRBV24-1 to TRBJ2-5; tentatively, D is TRBD2 (6 bases). The CDR3 has 13 residues. V dropped 7 bases and J dropped 4 bases, with 12 bases sitting between them. Germline V gives CDR1 KGHDR, CDR2 SFDVKD.